The sequence of this T cell receptor beta chain was determined in a study of T cells in Graves' hyperthyroidism and ophthalmopathy. As for the study in general: Peripheral blood was secured at the point of initial diagnosis, before any treatment. Notes on the study in general: Before onset, ophthalmopathy was predicted by the model a median around 6 months earlier. Researchers found most expanded thyroid clonotypes above 0.001 in blood as well.

Ten or more counts support this clonotype. Its target is not known. For the diagnoses, clinical symptoms, serum thyroxine and TRAb, thyroid ultrasound and orbital computed tomography were used. Researchers took RNA transcripts and amplified the TCR beta CDR3 regions from them. Carried out on the TCR CDR3, a first-round RT-PCR used the HTBI primer set. TCRdb recomputed calls from the multiplex PCR reads with MiXCR, one row per CDR3 protein. This sample carries 350,000 to 400,000 distinct CDR3 sequences, approximately 17% of them seen once, and the ten largest clones take around 40%. J was trimmed by 1 base and V by 5 bases; bases with no gene match: 9. Germline V gene sequence: CDR1 SGHVS, CDR2 FQNEAQ. The CDR3 consists of 17 residues.

This receptor was obtained from a man aged 18 to 29 with Graves' ophthalmopathy. The J gene is TRBJ1-5, the V gene TRBV7-8, with 9 bases matching TRBD1. Sequencing was carried out using blood. For the CDR3, the DNA is TGTGCCAGCAGCAACTACCGGGACAGGGTAAGCAATCAGCCCCAGCATTTT. Its protein is CASSNYRDRVSNQPQHF.